This entry lists 17 T cell receptor beta chains sequenced from one sample in a study of blood T cell repertoires in COVID-19. The table came from immunoSEQ multiplex PCR; TCRdb's copy has only in-frame clones and leaves some out. The table records tens of thousands of clones, approximately 82% of them present only once. Sequencing was done on a sample of peripheral blood. Every receptor here comes from a man over 45 with active or convalescent COVID-19.

The chain links TRBV4-3 to TRBJ2-3, with TRBD2 identical over 11 bases. CDR3 length equals 18 residues. Trimming cost V 1 base and J 1 base; bases outside gene matches: 7. The germline V gene has CDR1 LGHNA and CDR2 YSLEER. The CDR3 bases are TGCGCCAGCAGCCAAGGAACCGGGACTAGCGGCCGCACAGATACGCAGTATTTT. Its translation is CASSQGTGTSGRTDTQYF.

The chain uses TRBV7-6 and TRBJ2-5, with 7 bases lining up with TRBD2. CDR1 and CDR2 from the germline V gene are SGHVS and FNYEAQ. The junction had 5 bases not matched to a gene; V was cut back by 3 bases and J by 7 bases. This CDR3 region has 13 residues. The CDR3 loop reads CASSFGREGTQYF. The DNA of the CDR3 is TGTGCCAGCAGCTTCGGCAGGGAGGGGACCCAGTACTTC.

The rearrangement links TRBV29-1 to TRBJ2-7; 9 nucleotides line up with TRBD2. The V gene end was trimmed by 2 bases and the J gene end by 3 bases; junction bases not matched to a gene: 5. This CDR3 spans 14 amino acids. CDR1 and CDR2 from the germline V gene are SQVTM and ANQGSEA. Here the CDR3 reads CSVEIAGAFYEQYF. Written as DNA, the CDR3 is TGCAGCGTTGAAATAGCGGGGGCCTTCTACGAGCAGTACTTC.

The chain recombines TRBV7-2 with TRBJ2-7; 9 bases agree with TRBD1. This CDR3 region has 14 residues. In germline, CDR1 is SGHTA, CDR2 FQGNSA. Trimming took 10 bases from V and 7 from J; bases not matched to a gene: 14. The CDR3 loop reads CATSTGTGSGEQYF. The DNA for the CDR3 is TGTGCCACCTCGACCGGGACAGGGAGCGGAGAGCAGTACTTC.

This clone was recorded a few times. The genes are TRBV6-2 or TRBV6-3 and TRBJ1-5; TRBD1 matches at 11 bases. Germline CDR1 MNHEY, CDR2 SVGEGT. This CDR3 spans 17 amino acids. The trim removed 2 bases at V and 2 bases at J, leaving 5 bases unmatched. CDR3 sequence (DNA): TGTGCCAGCAGTTACCTGGACAGGGGGCGTCGCAATCAGCCCCAGCATTTT. Amino acids: CASSYLDRGRRNQPQHF.

The rearrangement links TRBV18 to TRBJ2-1; 9 bases map to TRBD2. This CDR3 is built from 15 residues. The V and J ends lost 0 bases and 8 bases, in that order; junction bases with no gene match: 5. CDR1 is KGHSH and CDR2 is LQKENI in the germline V gene. CDR3 sequence: CASSPPGTSRDEQFF. The CDR3 DNA reads as TGTGCCAGCTCACCACCCGGGACTAGCAGGGATGAGCAGTTCTTC. Based on the CDR3 plus reference TRBV18 and TRBJ2-1, the full variable domain is NAGVMQNPRHLVRRRGQEARLRCSPMKGHSHVYWYRQLPEEGLKFMVYLQKENIIDESGMPKERFSAEFPKEGPSILRIQQVVRGDSAAYFCASSPPGTSRDEQFFGPGTRLTVL.

The J gene is TRBJ1-4, the V gene TRBV2; 8 bases align to TRBD1. There are 15 residues in the CDR3. V trimming: 7 bases; J trimming: 8 bases; junction bases outside the gene matches: 12. CDR1 and CDR2 (germline): SNHLY, FYNNEI. CDR3: CASIRTGPIWEKLFF. DNA for the CDR3: TGTGCCAGCATAAGGACAGGGCCCATTTGGGAAAAACTGTTTTTT.

J is TRBJ2-1 and V is TRBV10-1; TRBD2 agrees at 16 bases. The CDR3 loop spans 17 amino acids. In germline, CDR1 is WNHNN, CDR2 SYGVQD (reference sequence). Losses at the gene ends were 8 bases for V and 6 bases for J; bases not matched to a gene: 10. In DNA form, the CDR3 reads TGCGCCAGCGGACCCGGGACTAGCGGGGGGGCACTCAATGAGCAGTTCTTC. Its protein product is CASGPGTSGGALNEQFF.

This clone appeared once. The chain joins TRBV6-5 to TRBJ1-1; D perhaps matches TRBD1 (5 bases). The CDR3 totals 14 residues. Germline loops: CDR1 MNHEY, CDR2 SVGAGI. The ends were cut back, 3 bases at V and 7 bases at J, with 15 bases in the middle. CDR3 DNA sequence: TGTGCCAGCAGTTATGGGGGGTTGAGGGGTGAAGCTTTCTTT. Its protein product is CASSYGGLRGEAFF.

This chain joins TRBV19 and TRBJ1-6; possibly TRBD1 for D (6 bases). CDR1 and CDR2 from the germline V gene are LNHDA and SQIVND (reference sequence). The CDR3 runs 15 residues. Trimming took 5 bases from V and 6 from J, leaving 14 bases between them. CDR3 in amino acids: CASSPYRAPNSPLHF. CDR3 DNA sequence: TGTGCCAGTAGTCCTTACAGGGCCCCTAATTCACCCCTCCACTTT.

The CDR3 sequence: CASSLLEGQPQHF. The CDR3 bases are TGTGCCAGCAGTTTATTGGAGGGTCAGCCCCAGCATTTT. J is TRBJ1-5 and V is TRBV12-3 or TRBV12-4; D ambiguous. Trimming removed 2 bases at V and 6 bases at J, with 8 bases between. There are 13 residues in the CDR3.

The sample holds a few counts of this clone. The rearrangement uses TRBV12-3 or TRBV12-4 and TRBJ1-2; no definite D call. V lost 4 bases to trimming and J lost 6 bases, with 6 bases between them. The CDR3 extends over 11 amino acids. In DNA form, the CDR3 reads TGTGCCAGCAGTTCGCTAAATGGCTACACCTTC. Translating gives CASSSLNGYTF.

The chain joins TRBV5-5 to TRBJ1-4, with TRBD1 matching 8 bases. Germline CDR1 is SGHKS and CDR2 is YYEKEE (reference sequence). The J segment lost 8 bases and the V segment lost 4 bases, leaving 4 bases of the junction unmatched. The CDR3 runs to 13 residues. CDR3 coding DNA: TGTGCCAGCAGCCCCTGGACAGGGGAAAAACTGTTTTTT. Amino acids: CASSPWTGEKLFF.

The chain is built from TRBV11-3 and TRBJ2-3; 10 positions match TRBD2. The ends lost 1 base at V and 4 bases at J; junction bases unmatched: 5. The CDR3 has 16 amino acids. CDR1 and CDR2 (germline): SGHNT, YENEEA. The CDR3 DNA reads TGTGCCAGCAGCTTAGGTGCTAGCGGGGGCCCAGATACGCAGTATTTT. It yields the protein CASSLGASGGPDTQYF.

The V call is TRBV18, the J call TRBJ2-4; TRBD2 agrees at 11 bases. Germline values: CDR1 KGHSH, CDR2 LQKENI. The CDR3 runs to 17 residues. The junction had 12 bases not matched to a gene; V was cut back by 6 bases and J by 5 bases. The CDR3 bases are TGTGCCAGCTCTAAGGGCCTAGCGGGGGGCCAACAAAACATTCAGTACTTC. Protein: CASSKGLAGGQQNIQYF.

The CDR3 reads CASSLRLGQETQYF. CDR3 in DNA: TGTGCCAGCAGCCTCCGACTAGGACAAGAGACCCAGTACTTC. The J gene is TRBJ2-5, the V gene TRBV9, with D possibly TRBD2 on 6 matching bases. The CDR3 has 14 residues. From germline, CDR1 is SGDLS and CDR2 YYNGEE. V was clipped by 4 bases and J by 2 bases, with 12 bases between them.

The chain has TRBV18 and TRBJ2-5; no reliable D call. Trimming cost V 5 bases and J 0 bases, with 13 bases left between them. The length of the CDR3 is 15 residues. CDR1 is KGHSH and CDR2 is LQKENI in the germline V gene. The CDR3 is CASSAITEYQETQYF. CDR3 in DNA: TGTGCCAGCTCAGCGATTACAGAGTACCAAGAGACCCAGTACTTC.